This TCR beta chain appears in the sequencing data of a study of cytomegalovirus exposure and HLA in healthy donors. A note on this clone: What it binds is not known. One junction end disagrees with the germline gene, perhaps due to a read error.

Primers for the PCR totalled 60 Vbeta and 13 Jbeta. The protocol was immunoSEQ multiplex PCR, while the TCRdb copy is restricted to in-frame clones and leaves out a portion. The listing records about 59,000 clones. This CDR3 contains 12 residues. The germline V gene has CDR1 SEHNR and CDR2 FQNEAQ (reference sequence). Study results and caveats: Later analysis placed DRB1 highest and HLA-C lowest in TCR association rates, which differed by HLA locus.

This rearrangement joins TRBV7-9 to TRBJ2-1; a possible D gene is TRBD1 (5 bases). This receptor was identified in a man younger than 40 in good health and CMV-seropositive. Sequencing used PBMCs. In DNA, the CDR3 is TGTGCCAGCAGACCACCTCAGGGCGTGCCGGTCTTC. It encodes CASRPPQGVPVF.